Sequencing of this T cell receptor beta chain was carried out in a study of Ad26.COV2.S vaccination and SARS-CoV-2 variants. Study results and limitations: Vaccinees displayed broader spike-specific TCR repertoires than placebo recipients.

The protocol was immunoSEQ multiplex PCR, while the TCRdb copy is restricted to in-frame clones and leaves out a portion. Here the sample spans about 400,000 clones, 70% to 90% being singletons. Comment on this clone: The target antigen is unknown.

Treatment meaning: around 19 received Ad26.COV2.S at low or high dose, single or two shots; roughly five received placebo; per-sample allocation not given. Each sample was drawn 63 days after the first injection (of vaccine or placebo). The CDR3 totals 14 residues. Germline V gene data show CDR1 as MNHEY and CDR2 as SVGAGI. Trimming left V 6 bases short and J 3 bases short, with 11 bases between. The chain links TRBV6-5 to TRBJ1-4; D not certain. The receptor comes from a person between 18 and 60 years old who received the Ad26.COV2.S COVID-19 vaccine or a placebo. The specimen comprised peripheral blood, sampled in a trial of Ad26.COV2.S vaccine versus placebo. The DNA for the CDR3 is TGTGCCAGCAGGCGAGGGCTGGCTAATGAAAAACTGTTTTTT. It codes for CASRRGLANEKLFF.